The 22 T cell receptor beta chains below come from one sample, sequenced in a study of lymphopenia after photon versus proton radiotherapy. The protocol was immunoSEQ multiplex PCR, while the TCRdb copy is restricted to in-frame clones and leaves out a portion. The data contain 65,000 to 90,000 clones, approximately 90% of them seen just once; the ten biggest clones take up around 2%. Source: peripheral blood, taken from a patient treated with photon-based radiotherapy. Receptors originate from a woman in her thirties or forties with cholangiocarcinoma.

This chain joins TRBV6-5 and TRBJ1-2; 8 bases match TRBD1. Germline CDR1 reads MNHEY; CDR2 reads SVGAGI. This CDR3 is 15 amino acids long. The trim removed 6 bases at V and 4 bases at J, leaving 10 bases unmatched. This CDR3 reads CASRRGQGQFYGYTF. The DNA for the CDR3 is TGTGCCAGCAGACGAGGACAGGGACAATTCTATGGCTACACCTTC.

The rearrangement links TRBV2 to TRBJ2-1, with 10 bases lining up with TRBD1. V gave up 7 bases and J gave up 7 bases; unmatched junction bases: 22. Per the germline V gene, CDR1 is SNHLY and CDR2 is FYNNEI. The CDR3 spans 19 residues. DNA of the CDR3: TGTGCCAGCACCTATTACCTAGGGGGGACAGGGGCCGGGATAAATGAGCAGTTCTTC. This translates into CASTYYLGGTGAGINEQFF.

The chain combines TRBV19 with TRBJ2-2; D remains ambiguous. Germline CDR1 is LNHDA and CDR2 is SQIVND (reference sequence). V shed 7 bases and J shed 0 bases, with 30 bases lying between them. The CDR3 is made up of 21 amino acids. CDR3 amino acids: CASTLGLPGNAQFANTGELFF. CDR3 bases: TGTGCCAGTACGTTAGGGCTTCCTGGGAATGCCCAGTTCGCGAACACCGGGGAGCTGTTTTTT. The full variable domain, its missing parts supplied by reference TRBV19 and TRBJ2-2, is DGGITQSPKYLFRKEGQNVTLSCEQNLNHDAMYWYRQDPGQGLRLIYYSQIVNDFQKGDIAEGYSVSREKKESFPLTVTSAQKNPTAFYLCASTLGLPGNAQFANTGELFFGEGSRLTVL.

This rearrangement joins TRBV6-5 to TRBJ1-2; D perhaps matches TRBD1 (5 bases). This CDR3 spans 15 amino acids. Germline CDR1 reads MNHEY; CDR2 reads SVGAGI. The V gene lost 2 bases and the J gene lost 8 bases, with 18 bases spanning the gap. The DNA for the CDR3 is TGTGCCAGCAGTTACGGTCAGGGAGCCGCTAGCGGCTACACCTTC. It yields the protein CASSYGQGAASGYTF.

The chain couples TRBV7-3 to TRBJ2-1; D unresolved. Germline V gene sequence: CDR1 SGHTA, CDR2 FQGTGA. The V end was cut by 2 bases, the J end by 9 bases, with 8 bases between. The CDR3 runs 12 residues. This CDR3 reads CASSLSGGEQFF. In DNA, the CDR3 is TGTGCCAGCAGCTTATCTGGCGGTGAGCAGTTCTTC.

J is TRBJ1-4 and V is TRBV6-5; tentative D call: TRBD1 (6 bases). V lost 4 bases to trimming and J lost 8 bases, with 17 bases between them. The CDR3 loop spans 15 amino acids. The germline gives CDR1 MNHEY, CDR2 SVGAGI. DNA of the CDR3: TGTGCCAGCAGTTTTTCAGGGGTCAACCAAGAAAAACTGTTTTTT. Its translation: CASSFSGVNQEKLFF.

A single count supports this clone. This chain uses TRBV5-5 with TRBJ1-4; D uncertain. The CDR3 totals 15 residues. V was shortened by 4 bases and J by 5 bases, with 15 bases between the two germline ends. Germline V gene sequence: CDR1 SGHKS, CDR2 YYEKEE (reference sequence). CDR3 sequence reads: CASSQNTKRNEKLFF. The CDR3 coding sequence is TGTGCCAGCAGCCAAAATACTAAGCGAAATGAAAAACTGTTTTTT.

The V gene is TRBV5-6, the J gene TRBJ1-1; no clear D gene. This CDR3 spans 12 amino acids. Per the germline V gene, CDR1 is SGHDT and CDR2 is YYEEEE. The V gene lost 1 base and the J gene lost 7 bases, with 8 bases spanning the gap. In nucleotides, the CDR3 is TGTGCCAGCAGCTTGCCGGTGGGTGAAGCTTTCTTT. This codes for CASSLPVGEAFF.

CDR3 nucleotides: TGTGCCAGCAGGCCCGGGACACCTTCCTCCTACGAGCAGTACTTC. This codes for CASRPGTPSSYEQYF. The chain joins TRBV5-4 to TRBJ2-7; D might be TRBD1 (6 bases). The CDR3 is 15 residues long. The germline V gene has CDR1 SGHNT and CDR2 YYREEE (reference sequence). Trimming took 5 bases from V and 0 from J, leaving 15 bases between them.

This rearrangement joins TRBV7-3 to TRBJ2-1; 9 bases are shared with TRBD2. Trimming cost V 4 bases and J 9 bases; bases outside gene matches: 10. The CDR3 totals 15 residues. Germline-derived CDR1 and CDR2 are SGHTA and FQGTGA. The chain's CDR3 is CASSSPRGRASEQFF. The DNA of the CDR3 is TGTGCCAGCAGCTCCCCCCGCGGGAGGGCTAGTGAGCAGTTCTTC. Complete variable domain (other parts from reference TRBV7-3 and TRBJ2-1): GAGVSQTPSNKVTEKGKYVELRCDPISGHTALYWYRQSLGQGPEFLIYFQGTGAADDSGLPNDRFFAVRPEGSVSTLKIQRTERGDSAVYLCASSSPRGRASEQFFGPGTRLTVL.

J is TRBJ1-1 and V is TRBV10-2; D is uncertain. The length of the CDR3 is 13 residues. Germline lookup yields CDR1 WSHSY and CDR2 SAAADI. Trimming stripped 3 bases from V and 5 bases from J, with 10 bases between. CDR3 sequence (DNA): TGCGCCAGCAGTGACAGTGGAGGGACTGAAGCTTTCTTT. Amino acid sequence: CASSDSGGTEAFF.

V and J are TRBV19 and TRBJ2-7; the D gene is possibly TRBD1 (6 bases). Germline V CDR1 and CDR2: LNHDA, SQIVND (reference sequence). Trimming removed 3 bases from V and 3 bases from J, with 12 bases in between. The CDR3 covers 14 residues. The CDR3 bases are TGTGCCAGTAGTATGAGGCAGGGGTTCTACGAGCAGTACTTC. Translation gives CASSMRQGFYEQYF.

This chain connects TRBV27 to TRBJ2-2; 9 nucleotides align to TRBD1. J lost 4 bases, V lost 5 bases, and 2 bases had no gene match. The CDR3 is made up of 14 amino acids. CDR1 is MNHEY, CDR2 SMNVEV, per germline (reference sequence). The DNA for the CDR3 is TGTGCCAGCAGTGGGACAGGGCTCACCGGGGAGCTGTTTTTT. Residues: CASSGTGLTGELFF.

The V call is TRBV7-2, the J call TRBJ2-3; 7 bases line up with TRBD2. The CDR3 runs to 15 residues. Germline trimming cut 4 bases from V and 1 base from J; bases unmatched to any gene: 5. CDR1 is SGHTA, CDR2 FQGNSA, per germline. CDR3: CASSSRRGGTDTQYF. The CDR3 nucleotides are TGTGCCAGCAGCTCCCGACGGGGGGGCACAGATACGCAGTATTTT.

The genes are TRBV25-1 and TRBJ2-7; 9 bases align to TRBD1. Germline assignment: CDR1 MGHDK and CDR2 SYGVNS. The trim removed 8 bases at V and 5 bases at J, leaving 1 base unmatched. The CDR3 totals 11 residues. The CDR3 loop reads CASGTGNEQYF. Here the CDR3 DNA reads TGTGCCAGCGGGACAGGGAACGAGCAGTACTTC.

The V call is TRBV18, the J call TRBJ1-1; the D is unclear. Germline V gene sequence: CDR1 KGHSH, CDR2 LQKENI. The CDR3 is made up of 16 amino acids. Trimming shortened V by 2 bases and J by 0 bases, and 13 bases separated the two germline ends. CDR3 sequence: CASSPKGRSMNTEAFF. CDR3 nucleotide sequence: TGTGCCAGCTCACCAAAAGGACGGAGTATGAACACTGAAGCTTTCTTT.

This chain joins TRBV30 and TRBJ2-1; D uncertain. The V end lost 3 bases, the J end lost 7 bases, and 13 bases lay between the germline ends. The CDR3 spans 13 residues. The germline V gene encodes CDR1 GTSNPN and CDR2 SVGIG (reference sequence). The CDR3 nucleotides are TGTGCCTGGAGAAAGGGAATAGTGAATGAGCAGTTCTTC. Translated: CAWRKGIVNEQFF.

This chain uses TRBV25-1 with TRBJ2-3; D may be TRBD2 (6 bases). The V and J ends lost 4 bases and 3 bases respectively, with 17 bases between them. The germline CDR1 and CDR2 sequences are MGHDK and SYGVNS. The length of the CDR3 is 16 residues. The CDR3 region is CASSGDIGGRTDTQYF. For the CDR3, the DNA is TGTGCCAGCAGTGGGGATATCGGGGGTAGGACAGATACGCAGTATTTT. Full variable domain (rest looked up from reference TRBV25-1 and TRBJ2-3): EADIYQTPRYLVIGTGKKITLECSQTMGHDKMYWYQQDPGMELHLIHYSYGVNSTEKGDLSSESTVSRIRTEHFPLTLESARPSHTSQYLCASSGDIGGRTDTQYFGPGTRLTVL.

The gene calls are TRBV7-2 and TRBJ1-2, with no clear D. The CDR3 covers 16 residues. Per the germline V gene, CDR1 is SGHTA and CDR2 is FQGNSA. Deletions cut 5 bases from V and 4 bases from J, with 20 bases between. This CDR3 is CASSLRIEAQTYGYTF. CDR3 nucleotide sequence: TGTGCCAGCAGCCTAAGAATAGAAGCGCAGACCTATGGCTACACCTTC.

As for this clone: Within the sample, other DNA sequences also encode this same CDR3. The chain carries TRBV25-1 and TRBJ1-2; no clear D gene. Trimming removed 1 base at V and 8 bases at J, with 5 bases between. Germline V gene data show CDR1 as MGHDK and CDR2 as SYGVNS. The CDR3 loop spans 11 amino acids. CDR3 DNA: TGTGCCAGCAGTGAATCCGGCGGCTACACCTTC. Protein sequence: CASSESGGYTF.

CDR3 nucleotides: TGCGCCAGCAGCCAAGAACGTGGGGCGCAAACAGATACGCAGTATTTT. Amino acid sequence: CASSQERGAQTDTQYF. The rearrangement uses TRBV4-1 and TRBJ2-3; D is perhaps TRBD1 (5 bases). The CDR3 spans 16 residues. With 0 bases removed from V and 3 bases from J, the gap between germline ends came to 13 bases. Germline-derived CDR1 and CDR2 are MGHRA and YSYEKL.

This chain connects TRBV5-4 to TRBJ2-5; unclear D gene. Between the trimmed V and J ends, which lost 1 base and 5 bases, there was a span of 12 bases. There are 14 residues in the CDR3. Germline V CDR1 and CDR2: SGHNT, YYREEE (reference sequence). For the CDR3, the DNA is TGTGCCAGCAGCTTGAAACCGGAGAGGGAGACCCAGTACTTC. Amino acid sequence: CASSLKPERETQYF.